This passage covers 23 T cell receptor beta chains from one sample sequenced in a study of T cells in women clearing cervical HPV infection. Sequenced by immunoSEQ multiplex PCR; TCRdb stores in-frame clones only, minus some. The listing contains around 39,000 clones. The source material was blood buffy coat. Receptors originate from a woman aged 18-69 years with a cervical HPV16 infection that either progressed to CIN3+ or cleared (not recorded which).

With regard to this clone: The CDR3 end is not reached by the read, which stops 3 residues before it; the germline J gene fills it in. The chain combines TRBV2 with TRBJ2-5, with no clear D. This CDR3 comprises 13 residues. CDR1 and CDR2 (germline): SNHLY, FYNNEI. V lost 3 bases, J lost 5 bases, and 10 bases lay in between. The chain's CDR3 is CASSDTKGETQYF. The covered CDR3 bases are TGTGCCAGCAGTGACACAAAAGGGGAGACC.

As to this clone: The missing CDR3 end, 3 residues past where the read stops, is filled in from the germline J gene. The chain is built from TRBV30 and TRBJ2-5; 8 nucleotides match TRBD2. V lost 4 bases and J lost 5; bases outside the gene matches: 12. The CDR3 loop spans 15 amino acids. Germline V gene sequence: CDR1 GTSNPN, CDR2 SVGIG (reference sequence). The sequenced CDR3 bases are TGTGCCTGGAACCGGGGGGGGCCGGTCGGGGAGACC. It codes for CAWNRGGPVGET. The CDR3 in full is CAWNRGGPVGETQYF. Based on the CDR3 plus reference TRBV30 and TRBJ2-5, the full variable domain is SQTIHQWPATLVQPVGSPLSLECTVEGTSNPNLYWYRQAAGRGLQLLFYSVGIGQISSEVPQNLSASRPQDRQFILSSKKLLLSDSGFYLCAWNRGGPVGETQYFGPGTRLLVL.

For this clone: The CDR3 end lies 3 residues beyond the end of the read and is filled in from the germline J gene. This chain uses TRBV10-3 with TRBJ1-5, with D perhaps matching TRBD1 (5 bases). Germline V gene sequence: CDR1 ENHRY, CDR2 SYGVKD. V shed 4 bases and J shed 6 bases, with 19 bases lying between them. CDR3 size: 16 residues. The CDR3 here is CAISVSAPAGGQPQHF. CDR3 bases read: TGTGCCATCAGTGTTTCGGCCCCGGCGGGGGGTCAGCCC.

Comment on this clone: The missing CDR3 end, 3 residues past where the read stops, is filled in from the germline J gene. V and J are TRBV2 and TRBJ2-7; a possible D gene is TRBD1 (6 bases). This CDR3 has 13 residues. V was clipped by 5 bases and J by 1 base, with 9 bases between them. CDR1 is SNHLY and CDR2 is FYNNEI in the germline V gene. The sequenced CDR3 bases are TGTGCCAGCAGTAAGGGGGAATCCTACGAG. It translates to CASSKGESYE. The entire CDR3 sequence reads CASSKGESYEQYF.

Note on this clone: The read ends 3 residues before the CDR3 terminus; that terminus is restored from the germline J gene. This chain connects TRBV5-5 to TRBJ1-1; D unresolved. The CDR3 runs 12 residues. CDR1 is SGHKS and CDR2 is YYEKEE in the germline V gene (reference sequence). This chain's CDR3 is CASSLDFLEAFF. Partial CDR3 DNA: TGTGCCAGCAGCTTGGACTTCTTAGAA.

To note about this clone: Read sequence stops 3 residues before the CDR3 end, and the germline J gene provides the missing end. The chain couples TRBV19 to TRBJ2-1; TRBD1 is a possible D gene (6 bases). The CDR3 loop spans 13 amino acids. The V end lost 9 bases, the J end lost 4 bases, and 13 bases lay between the germline ends. The V gene's germline CDR1 is LNHDA and CDR2 SQIVND (reference sequence). Here the CDR3 reads CASAGTKYNEQFF. Partial CDR3 DNA: TGTGCCAGCGCCGGGACAAAGTACAATGAG.

A remark on this clone: From the germline J gene comes the end of the CDR3, since the read stops 3 residues before it. The chain has TRBV20-1 and TRBJ1-2; 8 bases fit TRBD1. The CDR3 is 15 residues long. J gave up 2 bases and V 4 bases, and 9 bases lay outside the gene matches. Looked up from germline, CDR1 is DFQATT and CDR2 is SNEGSKA (reference sequence). Partial CDR3 DNA: TGCAGTGCTACAAACGACGGACAGGGAAACTATGGC. Protein product: CSATNDGQGNYG. The entire CDR3 reads CSATNDGQGNYGYTF.

With regard to this clone: The CDR3 end falls 3 residues outside the read, so it is completed with the germline J gene. The V call is TRBV28, the J call TRBJ2-7; 9 bases are a match to TRBD1. The germline CDR1 and CDR2 sequences are MDHEN and SYDVKM. This CDR3 region has 14 residues. The ends lost 8 bases at V and 0 bases at J; junction bases unmatched: 5. CDR3 residues: CASAGTGFSYEQYF. The CDR3 bases that were read are TGTGCCAGCGCCGGGACAGGGTTCTCCTACGAG.

Details on this clone: Sequencing ends 3 residues short of the CDR3 end; the germline J gene provides the rest. The rearrangement uses TRBV7-9 and TRBJ1-2; D not certain. V lost 4 bases, J lost 4 bases, and 16 bases lay in between. The length of the CDR3 is 15 residues. In germline, CDR1 is SEHNR, CDR2 FQNEAQ (reference sequence). CDR3 sequence reads: CASSSPSVRSYGYTF. CDR3 DNA (partial): TGTGCCAGCAGCTCCCCTTCCGTAAGGTCCTATGGC.

The sequenced part of the CDR3 DNA is TGTGCCAGCAGCTTGGTTAGGGGGTACGAG. Its protein product is CASSLVRGYE. The entire CDR3 is CASSLVRGYEQYF. The chain joins TRBV5-6 to TRBJ2-7, with a tentative D call TRBD1 (6 bases). The read terminates 3 residues before the CDR3 end, so the remaining end is supplied by the germline J gene. The CDR3 has 13 amino acids. Germline V gene lookup returns CDR1 SGHDT and CDR2 YYEEEE. V lost 0 bases and J 4 bases, leaving 8 bases between the germline ends.

Notes on this clone: Read data end 3 residues before the CDR3 end; the end is taken from the germline J gene. The gene calls are TRBV13 and TRBJ1-1, with D perhaps TRBD1 (5 bases). Germline CDR1 is PRHDT and CDR2 is FYEKMQ (reference sequence). The V and J ends lost 3 bases and 5 bases respectively, with 13 bases between them. The CDR3 extends over 14 amino acids. This chain's CDR3 is CASSFQGGWTEAFF. The sequenced part of the CDR3 DNA is TGTGCCAGCAGCTTTCAGGGAGGATGGACTGAA.

Turning to this clone: The read halts 3 residues ahead of the CDR3 end, with the missing end drawn from the germline J gene. The V gene is TRBV18, the J gene TRBJ1-2; perhaps TRBD1 as D (6 bases). CDR3 size: 13 residues. From germline, CDR1 is KGHSH and CDR2 LQKENI. The CDR3 is CASSQGTTYDYTF. CDR3 bases read: TGTGCCAGCTCGCAAGGGACAACCTACGAC.

About this clone: The read terminates 3 residues ahead of where the CDR3 ends, so the germline J gene completes it. The chain recombines TRBV5-1 with TRBJ1-6; D is perhaps TRBD1 (6 bases). V was pared by 0 bases and J by 4 bases, with 8 bases between. The CDR3 is made up of 15 amino acids. CDR1 and CDR2 (germline): SGHRS, YFSETQ. The CDR3 bases that were read are TGCGCCAGCAGCTTGGGGACAGCGTATAATTCACCC. It is translated as CASSLGTAYNSP. The CDR3 as a whole reads CASSLGTAYNSPLHF.

In the case of this clone: The CDR3 is cut off 3 residues early in the read; its end comes from the germline J gene. The chain has TRBV20-1 and TRBJ2-2, with D perhaps TRBD1 (5 bases). The CDR3 spans 14 residues. Germline CDR1 and CDR2: DFQATT and SNEGSKA (reference sequence). V was cut by 3 bases and J by 1 base, with 9 bases left in between. The sequenced CDR3 bases are TGCAGTGCTAGTCGTACAGGGAACACCGGGGAG. This encodes CSASRTGNTGE. In full, the CDR3 reads CSASRTGNTGELFF.

As for this clone: The CDR3 is cut off 3 residues early in the read; its end comes from the germline J gene. The V and J genes are TRBV20-1 and TRBJ1-1, with 9 bases matching TRBD1. CDR1 DFQATT and CDR2 SNEGSKA come from the germline V gene (reference sequence). The CDR3 runs 16 residues. V shed 0 bases, J shed 4 bases, and the junction held 9 bases outside the gene matches. Incomplete CDR3 DNA: TGCAGTGCTAGAGATCTTACAGGGGGCGTGAGCACTGAA. Translation gives CSARDLTGGVSTE. The whole CDR3 sequence is CSARDLTGGVSTEAFF.

Worth noting for this clone: The junction and the germline gene differ at one end; a read error may be behind it. The read is 3 residues too short to cover the CDR3 end, so that end is filled in from the germline J gene. This same CDR3 is encoded by further DNA sequences in the sample. V gene TRBV19 combines with J gene TRBJ1-3, with 8 bases lining up with TRBD1. The germline CDR1 and CDR2 sequences are LNHDA and SQIVND (reference sequence). This CDR3 contains 14 residues. The DNA read from the CDR3 is TGTGCCAGTAGTCCGGGACAGGCCCTGAACACG. Its translation is CASSPGQALNT. The entire CDR3 reads CASSPGQALNTIYF.

Note on this clone: Coverage ceases 3 residues before the CDR3 finishes, and the germline J gene fills in the end. The identical CDR3 is also encoded by other nucleotide sequences in the sample. This chain joins TRBV7-2 and TRBJ2-7; TRBD2 might be the D (6 bases). Germline CDR1 reads SGHTA; CDR2 reads FQGNSA. The V end was cut by 7 bases, the J end by 5 bases, with 18 bases between. There are 14 residues in the CDR3. The CDR3 is CASTNAGGLDEQYF. The sequenced CDR3 bases are TGTGCCAGCACCAACGCCGGGGGTTTGGACGAG. The full variable domain, its missing parts supplied by reference TRBV7-2 and TRBJ2-7, is GAGVSQSPSNKVTEKGKDVELRCDPISGHTALYWYRQSLGQGLEFLIYFQGNSAPDKSGLPSDRFSAERTGGSVSTLTIQRTQQEDSAVYLCASTNAGGLDEQYFGPGTRLTVT.

Points on this clone: An end of the junction does not agree with germline; a read error may underlie this. The read ends 3 residues early relative to the CDR3; the germline J gene fills the gap. The chain recombines TRBV4-2 with TRBJ2-7; 11 bases map to TRBD2. The CDR3 has 16 amino acids. CDR1 and CDR2 from the germline V gene are LGHNA and YNFKEQ. The DNA read from the CDR3 is TGCGCCAGCAGCCAAGATCAGGGGACTAGCGGATACGAG. Translation: CASSQDQGTSGYE. The complete CDR3 reads CASSQDQGTSGYEQYF.

Points on this clone: The CDR3 end lies 3 residues beyond the end of the read and is filled in from the germline J gene. The J gene is TRBJ2-2, the V gene TRBV29-1; possible D gene TRBD2, 6 bases. Between the trimmed V and J ends, which lost 3 bases and 4 bases, there was a span of 9 bases. In germline, CDR1 is SQVTM, CDR2 ANQGSEA. This CDR3 is built from 13 residues. The CDR3 loop is CSVDTGGTGELFF. CDR3 bases read: TGCAGCGTTGATACCGGGGGCACCGGGGAG.

The CDR3 DNA, read in part, is TGTGCCAGTAGTATGACGGGGGGGATACGCACCGGGGAG. It encodes CASSMTGGIRTGE. In full, the CDR3 is CASSMTGGIRTGELFF. This chain joins TRBV19 and TRBJ2-2, with 8 bases matching TRBD2. The read stops 3 residues short of the end of the CDR3; the missing end is completed from the germline J gene. The J segment lost 4 bases and the V segment lost 3 bases, leaving 7 bases of the junction unmatched. Per the germline V gene, CDR1 is LNHDA and CDR2 is SQIVND (reference sequence). The CDR3 consists of 16 residues.

Comment on this clone: Coverage ceases 3 residues before the CDR3 finishes, and the germline J gene fills in the end. V and J are TRBV5-1 and TRBJ2-3; TRBD1 matches 7 bases. The CDR3 length is 12 residues. CDR1 and CDR2 from the germline V gene are SGHRS and YFSETQ. The CDR3 reads CASSLGQEAQYF. Partial CDR3 DNA: TGCGCCAGCAGCTTAGGACAGGAGGCG.

For this clone: The read ends 3 residues before the CDR3 terminus; that terminus is restored from the germline J gene. This sequence joins TRBV2 and TRBJ2-7, with TRBD2 as a possible D gene (7 bases). From germline, CDR1 is SNHLY and CDR2 FYNNEI. The CDR3 consists of 14 residues. Trimming shortened V by 1 base and J by 2 bases, and 9 bases separated the two germline ends. The CDR3 region is CASSEGGGTYEQYF. The sequenced CDR3 bases are TGTGCCAGCAGTGAAGGCGGGGGCACCTACGAG.

Points on this clone: The read falls 3 residues short of the CDR3 end, and the missing part is taken from the germline J gene. The genes are TRBV20-1 and TRBJ2-7, with TRBD1 matching 8 bases. The germline V gene has CDR1 DFQATT and CDR2 SNEGSKA (reference sequence). V lost 3 bases and J lost 4; bases outside the gene matches: 14. The CDR3 spans 16 residues. This chain's CDR3 is CSASSGTGALGYEQYF. Incomplete CDR3 DNA: TGCAGTGCTAGTTCCGGGACAGGTGCCCTCGGGTACGAG.